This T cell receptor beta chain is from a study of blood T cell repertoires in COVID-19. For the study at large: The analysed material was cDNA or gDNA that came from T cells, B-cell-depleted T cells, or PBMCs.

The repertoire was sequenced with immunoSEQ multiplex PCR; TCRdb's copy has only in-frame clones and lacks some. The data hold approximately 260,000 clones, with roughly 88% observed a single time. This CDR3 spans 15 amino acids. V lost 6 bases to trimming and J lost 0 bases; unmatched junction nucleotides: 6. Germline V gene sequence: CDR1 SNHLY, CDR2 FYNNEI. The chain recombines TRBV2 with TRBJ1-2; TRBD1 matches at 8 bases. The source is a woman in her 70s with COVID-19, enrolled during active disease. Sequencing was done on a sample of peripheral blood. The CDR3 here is CASSVDREPNYGYTF. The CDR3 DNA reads TGTGCCAGCAGCGTGGACAGGGAACCTAACTATGGCTACACCTTC.